These T cell receptor beta chains were read from a single sample in a study of blood T cell repertoires in COVID-19. Clones were sequenced by immunoSEQ multiplex PCR, and TCRdb holds only the in-frame ones, with some missing. Of 190,000 or so clones listed, around 87% are singletons. Sequenced sample: peripheral blood. The receptor set was obtained from a young woman who had recovered from COVID-19. The CDR3 runs from the conserved cysteine through the conserved F or W. Fields, in order: J gene, D gene, clone size, V gene, CDR3 protein, CDR3 DNA. D genes are given only for firm matches. Where a row states a size, it is once, few, many or the class of an expanded clone; other rows omit it.

>TRBJ2-1|TRBD2|NA|TRBV5-1
CASSLVGRLAGGPGNEQFF
TGCGCCAGCAGCTTGGTAGGAAGGCTAGCGGGGGGGCCAGGCAATGAGCAGTTCTTC
>TRBJ2-1|NA|NA|TRBV3-1/TRBV3-2
CASSQRGGANEQFF
TGTGCCAGCAGCCAACGAGGTGGTGCCAATGAGCAGTTCTTC
>TRBJ1-1|NA|once|TRBV2
CASSGQVNTEAFF
TGTGCCAGCAGTGGACAGGTCAACACTGAAGCTTTCTTT
>TRBJ1-5|NA|NA|TRBV7-8
CASSLGSWFADSNQPQHF
TGTGCCAGCAGCTTAGGGAGTTGGTTTGCAGATAGCAATCAGCCCCAGCATTTT
>TRBJ2-7|TRBD1|NA|TRBV19
CASWDRGGNEQYF
TGTGCCAGTTGGGACAGGGGAGGCAACGAGCAGTACTTC
>TRBJ1-2|NA|NA|TRBV5-4
CASSKGENYGYTF
TGTGCCAGCAGCAAAGGGGAAAACTATGGCTACACCTTC
>TRBJ2-3|NA|NA|TRBV5-1
CASSLEGGPTDTQYF
TGCGCCAGCAGCTTGGAGGGGGGGCCCACAGATACGCAGTATTTT
>TRBJ1-1|TRBD1|many|TRBV2
CASSTPGQGARSEAFF
TGTGCCAGCAGTACTCCGGGACAGGGGGCGCGGAGTGAAGCTTTCTTT
>TRBJ2-3|TRBD2|NA|TRBV6-4
CASSEAGGTDTQYF
TGTGCCAGCAGTGAAGCGGGAGGGACAGATACGCAGTATTTT
>TRBJ1-2|NA|NA|TRBV11-2
CASSLQTGRERGYTF
TGTGCCAGCAGCTTACAAACGGGGAGGGAACGTGGCTACACCTTC
>TRBJ1-1|TRBD1|NA|TRBV9
CASSEGQGYMNTEAFF
TGTGCCAGCAGCGAGGGACAGGGATATATGAACACTGAAGCTTTCTTT
>TRBJ2-1|TRBD2|NA|TRBV6-2/TRBV6-3
CASSYPTGTSGGGTYNEQFF
TGTGCCAGCAGTTACCCCACGGGGACTAGCGGGGGTGGTACCTACAATGAGCAGTTCTTC
>TRBJ2-6|TRBD2|NA|TRBV3-1/TRBV3-2
CASSQQTSGRHVLTF
TGTGCCAGCAGCCAACAGACTAGCGGGAGGCACGTCCTGACTTTC
>TRBJ1-6|NA|few|TRBV7-6
CASSRRMDSPLHF
TGTGCCAGCAGCCGCAGGATGGATTCACCCCTCCACTTT
>TRBJ1-5|NA|NA|TRBV10-1
CASTSGSPEPHQPQHF
TGCGCCAGCACCTCCGGTTCCCCCGAGCCTCATCAGCCCCAGCATTTT
>TRBJ2-2|NA|NA|TRBV6-5
CASTLVGGGSGELFF
TGTGCCAGCACCCTAGTGGGGGGGGGCTCCGGGGAGCTGTTTTTT
>TRBJ2-5|NA|NA|TRBV30
CAWSVSEETQYF
TGTGCCTGGAGTGTGTCAGAAGAGACCCAGTACTTC
>TRBJ1-1|NA|NA|TRBV19
CASLDRHTFEAFF
TGTGCCAGTTTAGACAGACACACTTTTGAAGCTTTCTTT
>TRBJ1-1|TRBD1|NA|TRBV4-1
CASSQLDRVGNTEAFF
TGCGCCAGCAGCCAACTTGACAGGGTCGGGAACACTGAAGCTTTCTTT
>TRBJ1-3|NA|NA|TRBV6-2/TRBV6-3
CARSQEGKVTGNTIYF
TGTGCCAGAAGCCAAGAGGGTAAGGTGACTGGAAACACCATATATTTT
>TRBJ1-6|NA|NA|TRBV2
CASSRGFNSPLHF
TGTGCCAGCAGCAGGGGTTTTAATTCACCCCTCCACTTT
>TRBJ1-2|TRBD1|NA|TRBV10-2
CASRTTGALTNYGYTF
TGCGCCAGCAGAACAACAGGGGCGCTAACTAACTATGGCTACACCTTC
>TRBJ2-7|TRBD1|NA|TRBV6-5
CASRAPGQKYYEQYF
TGTGCCAGCAGAGCACCGGGACAGAAATACTACGAGCAGTACTTC
>TRBJ2-3|NA|NA|TRBV19
CASSTPGLRATDTQYF
TGTGCCAGTAGTACCCCGGGACTCCGGGCCACAGATACGCAGTATTTT
>TRBJ2-3|NA|NA|TRBV3-1/TRBV3-2
CASSQETRGNTQYF
TGTGCCAGCAGCCAAGAGACCAGGGGAAATACGCAGTATTTT
>TRBJ2-5|TRBD1|once|TRBV18
CASSPGQQETQYF
TGTGCCAGCTCCCCGGGACAGCAAGAGACCCAGTACTTC
>TRBJ2-7|TRBD2|few|TRBV11-2
CASSWTSGGAEQYF
TGTGCCAGCAGCTGGACTAGCGGGGGGGCCGAGCAGTACTTC
>TRBJ1-3|NA|NA|TRBV9
CASSVATGSGNTIYF
TGTGCCAGCAGCGTAGCTACAGGCTCTGGAAACACCATATATTTT
>TRBJ2-1|TRBD2|NA|TRBV12-3/TRBV12-4
CASRTSGSMGQFF
TGTGCCAGTCGGACTAGCGGGAGTATGGGGCAGTTCTTC
>TRBJ2-1|NA|NA|TRBV5-5
CASSKISTGSNNEQFF
TGTGCCAGCAGTAAGATCTCGACAGGCTCCAACAATGAGCAGTTCTTC
>TRBJ2-7|NA|NA|TRBV4-3
CASSQGASQVEQYF
TGCGCCAGCAGCCAAGGGGCCAGCCAGGTCGAGCAGTACTTC
>TRBJ2-3|TRBD1|NA|TRBV5-5
CASSYGQGEGTDTQYF
TGTGCCAGCAGCTACGGACAGGGTGAAGGGACAGATACGCAGTATTTT
>TRBJ2-5|NA|NA|TRBV11-1
CASSTPSGGRQETQYF
TGTGCCAGCAGCACACCCTCCGGGGGTCGGCAAGAGACCCAGTACTTC
>TRBJ1-6|NA|NA|TRBV6-2/TRBV6-3
CASSYRQGNSPLHF
TGTGCCAGCAGTTACCGCCAGGGGAATTCACCCCTCCACTTT
>TRBJ2-7|NA|NA|TRBV6-5
CASSLGGRHWEQYF
TGTGCCAGCAGCCTCGGGGGGCGCCATTGGGAGCAGTACTTC
>TRBJ2-2|NA|NA|TRBV10-3
CANSGGTNTGELFF
TGTGCCAACTCAGGGGGGACGAACACCGGGGAGCTGTTTTTT
>TRBJ2-2|TRBD2|NA|TRBV10-3
CAISALAGGGTGELFF
TGTGCCATCAGTGCCCTCGCGGGAGGGGGGACCGGGGAGCTGTTTTTT
>TRBJ2-3|TRBD2|NA|TRBV24-1
CATSDPDRGRVLAGESTDTQYF
TGTGCCACCAGTGATCCGGACAGGGGAAGGGTACTAGCGGGAGAGAGCACAGATACGCAGTATTTT
>TRBJ1-2|NA|few|TRBV7-2
CASSLAAGLLGYGYTF
TGTGCCAGCAGCTTAGCTGCAGGGCTCCTGGGCTATGGCTACACCTTC
>TRBJ1-2|NA|NA|TRBV4-2
CASSQGARDYYGYTF
TGTGCCAGCAGCCAAGGGGCCAGGGACTACTATGGCTACACCTTC
>TRBJ1-6|NA|NA|TRBV9
CASSVTENNSPLHF
TGTGCCAGCAGCGTGACAGAAAATAATTCACCCCTCCACTTT
>TRBJ1-5|TRBD1|NA|TRBV7-6
CASSPYTGVGQPQHF
TGTGCCAGCAGCCCCTACACAGGGGTTGGGCAGCCCCAGCATTTT
>TRBJ1-5|NA|NA|TRBV27
CASHANTGSNQPQHF
TGTGCCAGCCACGCCAACACAGGGAGCAATCAGCCCCAGCATTTT
>TRBJ2-1|TRBD2|NA|TRBV27
CASGLLAGVGNEQFF
TGTGCCAGCGGGTTACTAGCGGGAGTAGGGAATGAGCAGTTCTTC
>TRBJ2-3|NA|NA|TRBV4-3
CASSPLRGDTQYF
TGCGCCAGCAGCCCCCTCCGGGGAGATACGCAGTATTTT
>TRBJ2-1|NA|NA|TRBV20-1
CSASPGGYNEQFF
TGCAGTGCTAGTCCCGGGGGCTACAATGAGCAGTTCTTC
>TRBJ1-2|TRBD1|NA|TRBV6-5
CASSSDRGSLYGYTF
TGTGCCAGCAGTTCGGACAGGGGGTCCCTCTATGGCTACACCTTC